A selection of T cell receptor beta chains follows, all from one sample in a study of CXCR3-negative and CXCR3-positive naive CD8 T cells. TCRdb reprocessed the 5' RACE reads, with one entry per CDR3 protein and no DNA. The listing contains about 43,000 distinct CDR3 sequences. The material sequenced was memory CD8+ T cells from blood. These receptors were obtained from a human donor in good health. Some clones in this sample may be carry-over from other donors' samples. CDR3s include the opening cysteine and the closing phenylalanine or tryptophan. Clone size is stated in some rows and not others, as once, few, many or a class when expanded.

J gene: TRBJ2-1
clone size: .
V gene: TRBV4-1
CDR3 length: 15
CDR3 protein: CASSPGQGAYNEQFF

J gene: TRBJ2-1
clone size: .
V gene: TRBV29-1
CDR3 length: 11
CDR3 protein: CSAPRNNEQFF

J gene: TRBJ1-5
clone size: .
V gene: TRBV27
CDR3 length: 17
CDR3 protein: CASSLDARGVSNQPQHF

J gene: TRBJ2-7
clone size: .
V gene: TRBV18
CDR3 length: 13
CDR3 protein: CASSPVDPYEQYF

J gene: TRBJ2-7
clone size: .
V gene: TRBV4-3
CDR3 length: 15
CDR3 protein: CASSQSQGANYEQYF

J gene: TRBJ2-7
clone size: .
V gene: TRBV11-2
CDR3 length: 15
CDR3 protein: CASSLVRGGGNEQYF

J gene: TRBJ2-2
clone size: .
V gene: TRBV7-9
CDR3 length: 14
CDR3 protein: CASSLGGQTGELFF

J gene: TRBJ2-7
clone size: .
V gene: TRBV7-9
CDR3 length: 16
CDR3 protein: CASSLKKGTQNYEQYF

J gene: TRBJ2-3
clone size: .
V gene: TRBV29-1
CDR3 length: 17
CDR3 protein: CSVEDLALAGISDTQYF

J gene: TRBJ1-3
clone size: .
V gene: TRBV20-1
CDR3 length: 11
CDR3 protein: CSARDYYTIYF

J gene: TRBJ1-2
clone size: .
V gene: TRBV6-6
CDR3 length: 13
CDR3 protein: CASSLDRLYGYTF

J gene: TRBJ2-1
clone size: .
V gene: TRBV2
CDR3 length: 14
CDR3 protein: CASSELGGGNEQFF

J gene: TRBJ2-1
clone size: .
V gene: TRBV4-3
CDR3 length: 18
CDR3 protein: CASSQDGIGLAGDHEQFF

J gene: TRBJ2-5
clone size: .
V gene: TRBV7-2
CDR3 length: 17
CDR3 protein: CASSSLDSTGDQETQYF

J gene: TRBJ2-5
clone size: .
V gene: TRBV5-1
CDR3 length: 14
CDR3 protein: CASSLAVGQETQYF

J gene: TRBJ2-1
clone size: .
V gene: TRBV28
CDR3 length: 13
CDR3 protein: CASSSPAGDEQFF

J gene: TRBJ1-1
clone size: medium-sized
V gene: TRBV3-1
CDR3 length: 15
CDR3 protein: CASSHASGGNAEAFF

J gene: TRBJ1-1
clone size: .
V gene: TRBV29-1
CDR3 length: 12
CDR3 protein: CSVPDENTEAFF

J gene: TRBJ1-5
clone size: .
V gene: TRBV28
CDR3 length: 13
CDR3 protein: CASSLSSNQPQHF

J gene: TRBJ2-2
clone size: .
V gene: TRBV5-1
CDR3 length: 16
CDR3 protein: CASSLEGQGYTGELFF

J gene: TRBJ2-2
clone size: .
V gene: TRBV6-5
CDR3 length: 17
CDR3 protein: CASSYNGVSFGSGELFF

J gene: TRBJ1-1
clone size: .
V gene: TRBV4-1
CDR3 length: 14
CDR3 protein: CASSQVGDPTEAFF

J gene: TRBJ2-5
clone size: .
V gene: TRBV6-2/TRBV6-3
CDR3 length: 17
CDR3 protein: CASSYSRRDRDQETQYF

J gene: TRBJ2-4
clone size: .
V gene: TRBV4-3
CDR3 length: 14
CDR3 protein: CASSQGGGGNIQYF

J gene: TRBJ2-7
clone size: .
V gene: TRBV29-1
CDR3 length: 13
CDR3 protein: CSVGQGQEYEQYF

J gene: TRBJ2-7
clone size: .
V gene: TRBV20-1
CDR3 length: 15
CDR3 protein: CSARARDRGSYEQYF

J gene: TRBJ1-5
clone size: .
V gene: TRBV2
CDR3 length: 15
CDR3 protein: CASSPTGEMDQPQHF

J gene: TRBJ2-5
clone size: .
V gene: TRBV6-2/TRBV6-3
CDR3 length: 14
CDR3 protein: CASSPQSYQETQYF